What follows are 4 T cell receptor beta chains derived from one specimen sequenced in a study of T-cell memory formation after mild COVID-19. In TCRdb, the 5' RACE reads were re-called with MiXCR into one record per CDR3 protein. The sample includes hundreds of thousands of distinct CDR3 sequences, around 27% of them seen just once. The sequencing sample was made of PBMCs or a T cell subset sorted from them (not recorded which). The receptors stem from an adult woman who had mild COVID-19 (a few samples of this study predate the infection). Cell type and time point are not known.

This clonotype was observed a handful of times. The gene calls are TRBV9 and TRBJ1-1; D remains unclear. V lost 2 bases and J 9 bases, leaving 14 bases between the germline ends. CDR1 SGDLS and CDR2 YYNGEE come from the germline V gene. CDR3 length: 13 amino acids. The CDR3 loop is CASSVGSSEKAFF. The DNA for the CDR3 is TGTGCCAGCAGCGTTGGCAGTTCGGAGAAAGCTTTCTTT.

The chain is built from TRBV4-1 and TRBJ2-7; 8 bases are a match to TRBD2. The J segment lost 0 bases and the V segment lost 0 bases, leaving 13 bases of the junction unmatched. Germline V gene sequence: CDR1 MGHRA, CDR2 YSYEKL. The CDR3 has 19 residues. The CDR3 is CASSQDGGLAGPSSYEQYF. The CDR3 nucleotides read TGCGCCAGCAGCCAAGATGGTGGCCTAGCGGGCCCAAGCTCCTACGAGCAGTACTTC.

This clonotype was recorded a few times. The rearrangement joins TRBV7-9 to TRBJ2-1; weak D call: TRBD1 (6 bases). Per germline, CDR1 SEHNR and CDR2 FQNEAQ (reference sequence). Between the trimmed V and J ends, which lost 3 bases and 0 bases, there was a span of 6 bases. The length of the CDR3 is 14 residues. The CDR3 sequence is CASSLGHSYNEQFF. Written as DNA, the CDR3 is TGTGCCAGCAGCTTGGGACACTCCTACAATGAGCAGTTCTTC.

The chain links TRBV11-2 to TRBJ2-7; D not resolved. The CDR3 contains 13 residues. Per germline, CDR1 SGHAT and CDR2 FQNNGV. Trimming shortened V by 5 bases and J by 4 bases, and 12 bases separated the two germline ends. The CDR3 protein is CASSPINRYEQYF. In nucleotides, the CDR3 is TGTGCCAGCAGCCCGATTAATAGATACGAGCAGTACTTC.